This entry lists 19 T cell receptor beta chains sequenced from one sample in a study of somatic mutations in cytotoxic T cells in rheumatoid arthritis. Sequencing was performed with immunoSEQ multiplex PCR; in TCRdb, only in-frame clones are kept and a portion is missing. The sample has around 9,000 clones; approximately 68% are singletons. The sample taken for sequencing was CD8+ T cells sorted from blood. The receptors were gathered from an adult with rheumatoid arthritis.

This chain joins TRBV18 and TRBJ2-1; 8 bases map to TRBD2. Germline-derived CDR1 and CDR2 are KGHSH and LQKENI. The J segment lost 0 bases and the V segment lost 3 bases, leaving 4 bases of the junction unmatched. This CDR3 region has 16 residues. The CDR3: CASSPAAGGSYNEQFF. The CDR3 region has the DNA TGTGCCAGCTCACCCGCGGCGGGAGGCTCCTACAATGAGCAGTTCTTC.

This clone appeared a few times. This chain uses TRBV5-1 with TRBJ2-7; D perhaps matches TRBD1 (6 bases). Trimming took 3 bases from V and 1 from J, leaving 8 bases between them. Germline CDR1 SGHRS, CDR2 YFSETQ. CDR3 length equals 13 residues. The CDR3 region is CASSYGQSYEQYF. The CDR3, as DNA: TGCGCCAGCAGCTACGGACAGTCCTACGAGCAGTACTTC.

V gene TRBV15 combines with J gene TRBJ2-5; D remains unclear. CDR3 length: 14 residues. Between the trimmed V and J ends, which lost 1 base and 3 bases, there was a span of 9 bases. The germline gives CDR1 LNHNV, CDR2 YYDKDF (reference sequence). The DNA of the CDR3 is TGTGCCACCAGCAGAGGAAGTCTTAAAGAGACCCAGTACTTC. It codes for CATSRGSLKETQYF.

This chain connects TRBV27 to TRBJ2-5; 12 positions agree with TRBD2. The CDR3 has 15 amino acids. In germline, CDR1 is MNHEY, CDR2 SMNVEV (reference sequence). Germline trimming cut 10 bases from V and 5 bases from J; bases unmatched to any gene: 11. CDR3 region: CAIKVLAGGRETQYF. In DNA form, the CDR3 reads TGTGCCATTAAGGTCCTAGCGGGAGGGCGGGAGACCCAGTACTTC.

This chain uses TRBV27 with TRBJ2-3; tentative D call: TRBD2 (7 bases). Germline CDR1 is MNHEY and CDR2 is SMNVEV (reference sequence). Trimming left V 5 bases short and J 2 bases short, with 23 bases between. The CDR3 runs 18 residues. The DNA of the CDR3 is TGTGCCAGCAGTCCGGGTGGAGGGGGGGGGTCTTACACAGATACGCAGTATTTT. This encodes CASSPGGGGGSYTDTQYF.

The chain carries TRBV7-9 and TRBJ2-5; TRBD1 might be the D (5 bases). The CDR3 is made up of 15 amino acids. Germline V gives CDR1 SEHNR, CDR2 FQNEAQ (reference sequence). Trimming cost V 1 base and J 0 bases, with 9 bases left between them. The CDR3 is CASSLVQTDQETQYF. In nucleotides, the CDR3 is TGTGCCAGCAGCTTAGTCCAGACAGACCAAGAGACCCAGTACTTC. Full variable domain (rest looked up from reference TRBV7-9 and TRBJ2-5): DTGVSQNPRHKITKRGQNVTFRCDPISEHNRLYWYRQTLGQGPEFLTYFQNEAQLEKSRLLSDRFSAERPKGSFSTLEIQRTEQGDSAMYLCASSLVQTDQETQYFGPGTRLLVL.

The rearrangement joins TRBV28 to TRBJ1-1, with 10 bases aligning to TRBD1. The CDR3 contains 15 residues. J was trimmed by 1 base and V by 6 bases; bases with no gene match: 5. Germline loops: CDR1 MDHEN, CDR2 SYDVKM. In nucleotides, the CDR3 is TGTGCCAGCAGCTCCGGGACAGGGGAGAACACTGAAGCTTTCTTT. Translation gives CASSSGTGENTEAFF.

This sequence joins TRBV28 and TRBJ1-1; unclear D gene. CDR1 and CDR2 (germline): MDHEN, SYDVKM. The CDR3 contains 15 residues. Trimming pared 5 bases from V and 1 base from J, leaving 14 bases between. CDR3 sequence reads: CASSGPRAKNTEAFF. The CDR3 DNA reads TGTGCCAGCAGTGGGCCTCGGGCAAAGAACACTGAAGCTTTCTTT.

The chain couples TRBV5-6 to TRBJ1-5; unclear D gene. CDR1 is SGHDT, CDR2 YYEEEE, per germline. V shed 0 bases and J shed 6 bases, with 7 bases lying between them. The CDR3 has 13 amino acids. Written as DNA, the CDR3 is TGTGCCAGCAGCTTGGCCGTGGCTCAGCCCCAGCATTTT. Protein sequence: CASSLAVAQPQHF.

This chain uses TRBV27 with TRBJ1-5, with 10 nucleotides matching TRBD1. Unmatched junction bases numbered 5, after V lost 5 bases and J lost 4 bases. This CDR3 has 15 residues. CDR1 and CDR2 from the germline V gene are MNHEY and SMNVEV (reference sequence). CDR3 sequence: CASSPGTGENQPQHF. The DNA of the CDR3 is TGTGCCAGCAGTCCGGGGACAGGGGAGAATCAGCCCCAGCATTTT.

A single count supports this clone. The chain is built from TRBV4-1 and TRBJ2-3, with D hard to call. The V gene's germline CDR1 is MGHRA and CDR2 YSYEKL. V was shortened by 1 base and J by 1 base, with 9 bases between the two germline ends. This CDR3 is built from 15 residues. CDR3 nucleotide sequence: TGCGCCAGCAGCCAAGCATATCCCCGCACAGATACGCAGTATTTT. It specifies CASSQAYPRTDTQYF.

This clone showed up just a few times. The chain has TRBV6-9 and TRBJ1-4; D is ambiguous. The germline V gene has CDR1 MNHGY and CDR2 SVAAGI. The CDR3 is 14 residues long. Between the trimmed V and J ends, which lost 5 bases and 1 base, there was a span of 8 bases. CDR3 in DNA: TGTGCCAGCAGTACATTGGAAACTAATGAAAAACTGTTTTTT. It translates to CASSTLETNEKLFF.

V and J are TRBV29-1 and TRBJ2-3; TRBD1 might be the D (5 bases). V lost 0 bases and J lost 1, with 11 bases in between. There are 15 residues in the CDR3. Germline V lookup: CDR1 SQVTM, CDR2 ANQGSEA. CDR3 DNA sequence: TGCAGCGTTGAAGAGGGGCGCAGGGGCACAGATACGCAGTATTTT. Its translation is CSVEEGRRGTDTQYF.

The chain carries TRBV29-1 and TRBJ1-1, with D perhaps TRBD1 (6 bases). Germline values: CDR1 SQVTM, CDR2 ANQGSEA. CDR3 size: 14 residues. V was trimmed by 0 bases and J by 5 bases, leaving 13 bases between them. In nucleotides, the CDR3 is TGCAGCGTTGAAGAGTTATCAGGGGTTACTGAAGCTTTCTTT. Its protein product is CSVEELSGVTEAFF.

The chain joins TRBV4-1 to TRBJ2-6, with D unclear. Germline values: CDR1 MGHRA, CDR2 YSYEKL. Trimming left V 0 bases short and J 0 bases short, with 15 bases between. CDR3 length equals 19 residues. For the CDR3, the DNA is TGCGCCAGCAGCCAAGATTTGGGCACCAAGAGCTCTGGGGCCAACGTCCTGACTTTC. Its protein product is CASSQDLGTKSSGANVLTF.

The chain combines TRBV11-1 with TRBJ1-2; D is undetermined. V was pared by 0 bases and J by 6 bases, with 8 bases between. Germline-derived CDR1 and CDR2 are SGHAT and FQDESV (reference sequence). CDR3 length: 13 amino acids. Written as DNA, the CDR3 is TGTGCCAGCAGCTTAGCGCCCCAGGATGGCTACACCTTC. It yields the protein CASSLAPQDGYTF.

This clone was seen once. The V call is TRBV27, the J call TRBJ1-6; possible D gene TRBD1, 6 bases. The CDR3 is 17 amino acids. Per germline, CDR1 MNHEY and CDR2 SMNVEV (reference sequence). Trimming stripped 6 bases from V and 4 bases from J, with 19 bases between. The DNA of the CDR3 is TGTGCCAGCAGACCCTCGGGGGGGCGTGAGTATAATTCACCCCTCCACTTT. Its translation: CASRPSGGREYNSPLHF.

This clone was seen more than once but under ten times. The V and J genes are TRBV10-3 and TRBJ1-5, with 9 bases that match TRBD1. The ends lost 3 bases at V and 5 bases at J; junction bases unmatched: 2. In germline, CDR1 is ENHRY, CDR2 SYGVKD. This CDR3 is 14 amino acids long. CDR3 sequence: CAISEGTGYQPQHF. The DNA for the CDR3 is TGTGCCATCAGTGAAGGGACAGGGTATCAGCCCCAGCATTTT.

V is TRBV4-2 and J is TRBJ2-7, with 11 bases that match TRBD2. After removal of 1 base from V and 1 base from J, the junction contained 6 bases not matched to a gene. Germline assignment: CDR1 LGHNA and CDR2 YNFKEQ. This CDR3 has 17 amino acids. This chain's CDR3 is CASSQGNGLAGSYEQYF. CDR3 bases: TGTGCCAGCAGCCAAGGGAACGGACTAGCGGGTTCCTACGAGCAGTACTTC.